These T cell receptor beta chains were read from a single sample in a study of blood T cell repertoires in COVID-19. The table came from immunoSEQ multiplex PCR; TCRdb's copy has only in-frame clones and leaves some out. Among more than 75,000 clones listed, about 90% were seen once. Sample: peripheral blood. Receptors were obtained from a woman aged 80 or over with acute or convalescent COVID-19. Each CDR3 is given without its conserved first and last residue. Fields, in order: V gene, clone size, CDR3 protein. The size field is filled for only some rows; it gives once, few, many or a size class.

TRBV5-4 - ASSLGGQGAYGYT
TRBV19 once ATSQGTQETQY
TRBV2 - ASTRQSYEQY
TRBV2 - ASGRDKIETQY
TRBV5-6 - ASSLSIAASYNEQF
TRBV5-6 - ASSLNAHNEQF
TRBV18 once ASSPPIAKNIQY
TRBV10-1 - ASSEAGGSYNEQF
TRBV21-1 - AKPGLVVETQY
TRBV15 - ATSRDRGKQF
TRBV6-1 - ASSEWGGYGYT
TRBV5-4 - ASSPAVELKRYEQY
TRBV7-9 - ASSYPSGRSYNEQF
TRBV19 - ASSTRQGAYEQY
TRBV21-1 - ASSIFWGAYEQY
TRBV3-1/TRBV3-2 - ASSQGGMKFYGYT
TRBV7-3 - ASSLTMVSEQY
TRBV19 - ASSQRGANYGYT
TRBV7-8 once ASSFLQGAGQPQH
TRBV29-1 once SARETVEAF
TRBV28 - ASRQRTDYNSPLH
TRBV19 - ASSKDTGLEAF
TRBV4-3 - ASSPKVLAGDTGELF
TRBV6-2/TRBV6-3 - ASSYGVAGPSSYEQY
TRBV15 once ATSAGTGGYEQY
TRBV11-1 - ASSLGQPREQY
TRBV12-3/TRBV12-4 - ASQGEQETQY
TRBV18 once ASSPWTGGSYEQY
TRBV23-1 - ASSQWTLRPNTEAF
TRBV7-8 - ASSFRSGRTYNEQF
TRBV12-3/TRBV12-4 - ASSTKGAGEQY
TRBV19 - ASSPTSGRPLLQF
TRBV19 - ASSIRQGSAYEQY
TRBV16 - ASSQLRGHRRSSTDTQY
TRBV9 once ASSVAGLLYNEQF
TRBV15 - ATSRDEGDPDTQY
TRBV19 - ASSMPEGNTEAF
TRBV5-1 once ASSLEGYEQY
TRBV3-1/TRBV3-2 - ASRPSGDRRNYGANVLT
TRBV28 - ASSLDRSYT
TRBV7-2 - ASSTSGVSSYNEQF
TRBV27 - ASSLRSRAPNTEAF
TRBV6-2/TRBV6-3 - ASSYSRTEMNTEAF
TRBV7-3 - ASSLASGDQETQY
TRBV18 - ASSPTLAGSDGPFFCLQPQH
TRBV3-1/TRBV3-2 - ASSQVQNEQF
TRBV7-7 - ASSPGPGQGSGANVLT
TRBV4-1 - ASSQVGQGGNQPQH
TRBV27 - ASSVRDSSLPQH
TRBV6-5 - ASRDIAGGPDTQY
TRBV6-5 - ASTGNTEAF
TRBV28 - ASSFFSGGIYEQY
TRBV5-5 - ASSFRDWGNSPLH
TRBV5-1 - ASSFTDFYGYT
TRBV11-2 few ASSLDRFTDTQY
TRBV6-5 few ATALGDGYT
TRBV5-1 few ASSLVVGGGRGADTQY
TRBV27 - ASSLSAGEQY
TRBV18 - ASSPADYEQY